This entry describes one T cell receptor (beta chain). The entry originates in a study of blood T cell repertoires in COVID-19. At the level of the study: COVID-19 samples, acute and convalescent, were from the United States, Italy and Spain. Sources were T cells, B-cell-depleted T cells, or PBMCs; the material itself was cDNA or gDNA.

Trimming cost V 5 bases and J 5 bases; bases outside gene matches: 2. Germline values: CDR1 SNHLY, CDR2 FYNNEI. The CDR3 totals 13 residues. TCRdb's table, derived via immunoSEQ multiplex PCR, lists solely in-frame clones and lacks some. The sample contains tens of thousands of clones, roughly 89% of which appear only once. This clonotype originated in a man aged 70-80 years with active COVID-19. The rearrangement uses TRBV2 and TRBJ2-5; 10 bases fit TRBD2. What was sequenced was peripheral blood. The CDR3: CASSLGLAETQYF. In DNA, the CDR3 is TGTGCCAGCAGTCTGGGACTAGCGGAGACCCAGTACTTC.